This T cell receptor (beta chain) was found in a study of T cell changes during pregnancy in multiple sclerosis (dated by TCRdb to the late 2010s). With regard to the full study: The study looked at changes in the T cell repertoire across pregnancy in women with multiple sclerosis.

Concerning this clone: The antigen this receptor binds is unknown. One base away there is no much larger clone; base qualities are not given.

The library came from the immunoSEQ multiplex PCR assay. TCRdb stores this immuneACCESS table with in-frame sequences only. Part of the clones is absent; in the studies checked, under half of the shortfall reflects unresolved V genes, and no reason is known for the rest. For this sample there are about 92,000 clones; roughly 92% appear just once. The top ten hold roughly 3% of the sample. The germline V gene provides CDR1 SGHRS and CDR2 YFSETQ. V was cut back by 6 bases and J by 2 bases, leaving a gap of 23 bases between them. Measured from the cysteine to the phenylalanine, the CDR3 is 18 residues long. The CDR3 DNA has 54 bases and is translated from base 1.

The receptor was derived from a female donor with multiple sclerosis, enrolled in a pregnancy study. Recombination connected TRBV5-1 to TRBJ2-2; a tentative D call is TRBD2 (6 bases match). The sample was peripheral blood, taken in the first trimester of pregnancy. The CDR3: CASKKETGGIVNTGELFF. The nucleotides are TGCGCCAGCAAGAAGGAGACTGGCGGGATAGTAAACACCGGGGAGCTGTTTTTT. The variable domain in full, with residues beyond the CDR3 obtained from the reference TRBV5-1 and TRBJ2-2 genes, is KAGVTQTPRYLIKTRGQQVTLSCSPISGHRSVSWYQQTPGQGLQFLFEYFSETQRNKGNFPGRFSGRQFSNSRSEMNVSTLELGDSALYLCASKKETGGIVNTGELFFGEGSRLTVL.